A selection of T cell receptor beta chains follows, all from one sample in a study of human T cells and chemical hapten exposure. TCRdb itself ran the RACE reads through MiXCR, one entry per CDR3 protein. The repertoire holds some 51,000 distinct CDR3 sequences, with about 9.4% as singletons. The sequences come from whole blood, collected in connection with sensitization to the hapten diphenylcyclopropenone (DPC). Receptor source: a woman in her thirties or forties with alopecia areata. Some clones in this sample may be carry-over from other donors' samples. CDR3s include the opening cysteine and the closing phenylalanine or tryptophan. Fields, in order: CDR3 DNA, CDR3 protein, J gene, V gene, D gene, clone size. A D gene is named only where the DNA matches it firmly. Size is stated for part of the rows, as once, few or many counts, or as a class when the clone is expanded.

CDR3nt: TGTGCCAGCAGCCAAGCACAGGGGGCGAGAAACACCATATATTTT
CDR3aa: CASSQAQGARNTIYF
j_gene: TRBJ1-3
v_gene: TRBV14
d_gene: TRBD1
abundance: many

CDR3nt: TGTGCCAGCAGCCAAGACCCCACCGGGGTTACCTACAATGAGCAGTTCTTC
CDR3aa: CASSQDPTGVTYNEQFF
j_gene: TRBJ2-1
v_gene: TRBV3-1
d_gene: NA
abundance: NA

CDR3nt: TGTGCCTGGACCCCCGGGACTAGCAATTTCTATGAGCAGTTCTTC
CDR3aa: CAWTPGTSNFYEQFF
j_gene: TRBJ2-1
v_gene: TRBV30
d_gene: TRBD2
abundance: many

CDR3nt: TGTGCCAGCAGCCCCGGGACTAGCGGCACAGATACGCAGTATTTT
CDR3aa: CASSPGTSGTDTQYF
j_gene: TRBJ2-3
v_gene: TRBV12-3/TRBV12-4
d_gene: TRBD2
abundance: many

CDR3nt: TGTGCCAGCAGTGAAGTGGGCCAGATCTATGGCTACACCTTC
CDR3aa: CASSEVGQIYGYTF
j_gene: TRBJ1-2
v_gene: TRBV25-1
d_gene: NA
abundance: NA

CDR3nt: TGCAGCGTAACCGGAGCGGGGGAGACCCAGTACTTC
CDR3aa: CSVTGAGETQYF
j_gene: TRBJ2-5
v_gene: TRBV29-1
d_gene: TRBD2
abundance: many

CDR3nt: TGCAGCGTCCCGACAGGGGACAGTAACTATGGCTACACCTTC
CDR3aa: CSVPTGDSNYGYTF
j_gene: TRBJ1-2
v_gene: TRBV29-1
d_gene: TRBD1
abundance: many

CDR3nt: TGCAGCGTCCGGGGACAGAAAGAGACCCAGTACTTC
CDR3aa: CSVRGQKETQYF
j_gene: TRBJ2-5
v_gene: TRBV29-1
d_gene: TRBD1
abundance: many

CDR3nt: TGTGCCAGCAGCATCCGGGACAGGTACCAAGAGACCCAGTACTTC
CDR3aa: CASSIRDRYQETQYF
j_gene: TRBJ2-5
v_gene: TRBV5-4
d_gene: TRBD1
abundance: NA

CDR3nt: TGCAGCGTTGCTAGGGGGGGGTACAATGAGCAGTTCTTC
CDR3aa: CSVARGGYNEQFF
j_gene: TRBJ2-1
v_gene: TRBV29-1
d_gene: NA
abundance: many

CDR3nt: TGTGCCAGCAGCTTAGAAAGGATAAGGCAGGGGACAGTACCTTATGGCTACACCTTC
CDR3aa: CASSLERIRQGTVPYGYTF
j_gene: TRBJ1-2
v_gene: TRBV7-2
d_gene: TRBD1
abundance: many

CDR3nt: TGCGCCAGCAGCCTCCGCCCGGGACAGATGAACACTGAAGCTTTCTTT
CDR3aa: CASSLRPGQMNTEAFF
j_gene: TRBJ1-1
v_gene: TRBV5-1
d_gene: TRBD1
abundance: NA

CDR3nt: TGTGCCAGCAGTTACAAGAGAGAAGAGACCCAGTACTTC
CDR3aa: CASSYKREETQYF
j_gene: TRBJ2-5
v_gene: TRBV6-5
d_gene: NA
abundance: many

CDR3nt: TGTGCCAGCAGGATGGCTTTGGCAACTAATGAAAAACTGTTTTTT
CDR3aa: CASRMALATNEKLFF
j_gene: TRBJ1-4
v_gene: TRBV2
d_gene: NA
abundance: few

CDR3nt: TGTGCCAGCAGCTCCCAAGGGTTCTCCTATAATTCACCCCTCCACTTT
CDR3aa: CASSSQGFSYNSPLHF
j_gene: TRBJ1-6
v_gene: TRBV9
d_gene: NA
abundance: many

CDR3nt: TGCAGCGTCTACACAGGGGGCACCGGGGAGCTGTTTTTT
CDR3aa: CSVYTGGTGELFF
j_gene: TRBJ2-2
v_gene: TRBV29-1
d_gene: TRBD1
abundance: NA

CDR3nt: TGTGCCAGCAGCTTGGCGGCAGACTATCAGCCCCAGCATTTT
CDR3aa: CASSLAADYQPQHF
j_gene: TRBJ1-5
v_gene: TRBV5-6
d_gene: NA
abundance: few

CDR3nt: TGCAGCGGGCGGGGGACAGGGGACGAAAAACTGTTTTTT
CDR3aa: CSGRGTGDEKLFF
j_gene: TRBJ1-4
v_gene: TRBV29-1
d_gene: TRBD1
abundance: few

CDR3nt: TGTGCCAGCAGCCAGAGGGGGATAAGTACAGATACGCAGTATTTT
CDR3aa: CASSQRGISTDTQYF
j_gene: TRBJ2-3
v_gene: TRBV28
d_gene: NA
abundance: NA

CDR3nt: TGCAGCGTTGAAGATCAACGGGTTGGGGCCATCAGTGAGCAGTTCTTC
CDR3aa: CSVEDQRVGAISEQFF
j_gene: TRBJ2-1
v_gene: TRBV29-1
d_gene: NA
abundance: many

CDR3nt: TGTGCCAGCAGTCCCCGACTGGCACAAGAGACCCAGTACTTC
CDR3aa: CASSPRLAQETQYF
j_gene: TRBJ2-5
v_gene: TRBV28
d_gene: NA
abundance: few

CDR3nt: TGTGCCAGCAGCTTGCGGGGGACCGGTGGCTACACCTTC
CDR3aa: CASSLRGTGGYTF
j_gene: TRBJ1-2
v_gene: TRBV5-8
d_gene: NA
abundance: many

CDR3nt: TGTGCCAGCAGCCAAGTACTAAACACCGGGGAGCTGTTTTTT
CDR3aa: CASSQVLNTGELFF
j_gene: TRBJ2-2
v_gene: TRBV14
d_gene: NA
abundance: many

CDR3nt: TGCAGTGCTAGAGATCTGTACAGGGATGCTGAAGCTTTCTTT
CDR3aa: CSARDLYRDAEAFF
j_gene: TRBJ1-1
v_gene: TRBV20-1
d_gene: NA
abundance: NA

CDR3nt: TGTGCCAGCAGCCTCCTTCCCTACAATGAGCAGTTCTTC
CDR3aa: CASSLLPYNEQFF
j_gene: TRBJ2-1
v_gene: TRBV3-1
d_gene: NA
abundance: many

CDR3nt: TGTGCCAGCACCCAAAACACAGGGGACGATACGCAGTATTTT
CDR3aa: CASTQNTGDDTQYF
j_gene: TRBJ2-3
v_gene: TRBV11-2
d_gene: TRBD1
abundance: many

CDR3nt: TGCGCCAGCAGCCTCGGACTAGCGGGGGGGCCCGGGGAGCTGTTTTTT
CDR3aa: CASSLGLAGGPGELFF
j_gene: TRBJ2-2
v_gene: TRBV4-3
d_gene: TRBD2
abundance: many

CDR3nt: TGCGCCAGCAGCCAAGGACCGGGACAGTTCTCTGGGGCCAACGTCCTGACTTTC
CDR3aa: CASSQGPGQFSGANVLTF
j_gene: TRBJ2-6
v_gene: TRBV4-1
d_gene: TRBD1
abundance: NA

CDR3nt: TGTGCCAGTAGTATCGGGACAGGGGATGGCTACACCTTC
CDR3aa: CASSIGTGDGYTF
j_gene: TRBJ1-2
v_gene: TRBV19
d_gene: TRBD1
abundance: few

CDR3nt: TGTGCCAGCACCTCGACAGACGAAAGCTCCTACGAGCAGTACTTC
CDR3aa: CASTSTDESSYEQYF
j_gene: TRBJ2-7
v_gene: TRBV6-2/TRBV6-3
d_gene: NA
abundance: many

CDR3nt: TGTGCCACCGAATCCGGACAGGGGATAGACAATGAGCAGTTCTTC
CDR3aa: CATESGQGIDNEQFF
j_gene: TRBJ2-1
v_gene: TRBV28
d_gene: TRBD1
abundance: NA

CDR3nt: TGCGCCAGCAGCCAAGATAGCGGGGGGTTTCAGTTCTTC
CDR3aa: CASSQDSGGFQFF
j_gene: TRBJ2-1
v_gene: TRBV4-3
d_gene: TRBD2
abundance: few

CDR3nt: TGTGCCAGCAGCTTCGGAGGTTCCACTGAAGCTTTCTTT
CDR3aa: CASSFGGSTEAFF
j_gene: TRBJ1-1
v_gene: TRBV7-2
d_gene: NA
abundance: many

CDR3nt: TGTGCCAGCAGCGCGAAGGTCCAAGAGACCCAGTACTTC
CDR3aa: CASSAKVQETQYF
j_gene: TRBJ2-5
v_gene: TRBV7-9
d_gene: NA
abundance: many

CDR3nt: TGTGCCAGCTCACCGGGATTGAAAGAGACCCAGTACTTC
CDR3aa: CASSPGLKETQYF
j_gene: TRBJ2-5
v_gene: TRBV18
d_gene: NA
abundance: many

CDR3nt: TGCAGTGCTAGATTATCGGCCGGACTCTATGGCTACACCTTC
CDR3aa: CSARLSAGLYGYTF
j_gene: TRBJ1-2
v_gene: TRBV20-1
d_gene: NA
abundance: many

CDR3nt: TGTGCCAGCAGCTTAGGGGGAGGCGCCTACGAGCAGTACTTC
CDR3aa: CASSLGGGAYEQYF
j_gene: TRBJ2-7
v_gene: TRBV11-1
d_gene: NA
abundance: many